Each of the 7 T cell receptor beta chains below was sequenced from the same sample in a study of tumor-infiltrating lymphocytes in oesophageal squamous cell carcinoma. TCRdb recomputed calls from the PCR reads with MiXCR, one row per CDR3 protein. This sample has some 25,000 distinct CDR3 sequences, with around 38% found just once. Sequenced material: esophageal tumor tissue. The receptors here all came from a male donor with esophageal squamous cell carcinoma.

This clonotype was counted a few times. V usage is TRBV19 and J usage is TRBJ2-5; 7 bases agree with TRBD2. V was pared by 6 bases and J by 11 bases, with 15 bases of the junction left unmatched. Germline V gives CDR1 LNHDA, CDR2 SQIVND (reference sequence). This CDR3 contains 14 residues. The CDR3 protein is CASRKRGRADEQYF. For the CDR3, the DNA is TGTGCCAGTAGAAAACGTGGGAGGGCTGATGAGCAGTACTTC.

The rearrangement uses TRBV11-2 and TRBJ2-5; 8 bases agree with TRBD1. The V gene end was trimmed by 4 bases and the J gene end by 13 bases; junction bases not matched to a gene: 2. The germline CDR1 and CDR2 sequences are SGHAT and FQNNGV. The CDR3 contains 10 residues. The CDR3 spells CASSSGQAYF. CDR3 DNA: TGTGCCAGCAGCTCGGGACAGGCGTACTTC.

This clonotype was seen a few times. DNA of the CDR3: TGTGCCAGCAGCCCGGGACTGATCTCTGGAAACACCATATATTTT. Translating gives CASSPGLISGNTIYF. The chain carries TRBV14 and TRBJ1-3; perhaps TRBD1 as D (5 bases). Germline CDR1 SGHDN, CDR2 FVKESK. V shed 4 bases and J shed 0 bases, with 10 bases lying between them. The CDR3 runs 15 residues.

This chain links TRBV5-6 with TRBJ2-4, with D uncertain. The V gene lost 5 bases and the J gene lost 2 bases, with 11 bases spanning the gap. Per the germline V gene, CDR1 is SGHDT and CDR2 is YYEEEE. The CDR3 runs to 14 residues. The DNA for the CDR3 is TGTGCCAGCAGTAACATGGGTCCCAAAAACATTCAGTACTTC. This codes for CASSNMGPKNIQYF.

This clonotype turned up a few times. The chain carries TRBV20-1 and TRBJ2-1, with TRBD2 as a possible D gene (6 bases). The CDR3 covers 15 residues. Germline lookup yields CDR1 DFQATT and CDR2 SNEGSKA (reference sequence). V lost 1 base and J lost 3, with 13 bases in between. CDR3 coding DNA: TGCAGTGCTAGAGGTTGGGGAGGAAACTACAATGAGCAGTTCTTC. This codes for CSARGWGGNYNEQFF.

There are many counts of this clonotype. This CDR3 is CASSYGGGSTDTQYF. The CDR3 nucleotides are TGTGCCAGCAGTTACGGGGGGGGTAGCACAGATACGCAGTATTTT. The V and J genes are TRBV6-6 and TRBJ2-3; 7 bases agree with TRBD2. Per the germline V gene, CDR1 is MNHNY and CDR2 is SVGAGI (reference sequence). This CDR3 region has 15 residues. Trimming cost V 2 bases and J 0 bases; bases outside gene matches: 2.

V is TRBV18 and J is TRBJ2-7; tentative D call: TRBD1 (6 bases). The V and J ends lost 6 bases and 0 bases respectively, with 18 bases between them. Germline V CDR1 and CDR2: KGHSH, LQKENI. The CDR3 spans 16 residues. CDR3 region: CASSRFDRQGSYEQYF. CDR3 DNA: TGTGCCAGCTCCCGTTTTGACAGGCAAGGCTCCTACGAGCAGTACTTC.